The rows below give T cell receptor beta chains drawn from one sample of a study of T cell changes during pregnancy in multiple sclerosis. Generated by immunoSEQ multiplex PCR, the TCRdb table keeps only in-frame clones and is missing some. This sample has fewer than 40,000 clones, with roughly nine tenths found just once. Sequenced here: CD8+ T cells from peripheral blood mononuclear cells, sampled in the first trimester of pregnancy. These receptors were obtained from a female donor with multiple sclerosis, enrolled in a pregnancy study. Both conserved end residues are part of each CDR3. A D gene is named only where the DNA matches it firmly. Clone size, where shown, is once, few, many, or a class for clones that have expanded.

clone size	V gene	D gene	J gene	CDR3 DNA	CDR3 protein
-	TRBV27	-	TRBJ2-7	TGTGCCAGCAGTTTATCGAAGACAGGATACGAGCAGTACTTC	CASSLSKTGYEQYF
-	TRBV23-1	-	TRBJ2-7	TGCGCCAGCAGCCAGGTTCATCAGGGGAAAGACTACGAGCAGTACTTC	CASSQVHQGKDYEQYF
-	TRBV19	TRBD2	TRBJ2-5	TGTGCCAGTAGCGCCGGGGGGGTCGAGACCCAGTACTTC	CASSAGGVETQYF
-	TRBV2	TRBD2	TRBJ2-7	TGTGCCAGCACCCGCTTAGCGGGCGTCGGCGAGCAGTACTTC	CASTRLAGVGEQYF
-	TRBV15	TRBD1	TRBJ1-5	TGTGCCACCAGCAGAGGGAGACAGGGTGGTCAGCCCCAGCATTTT	CATSRGRQGGQPQHF
-	TRBV7-2	TRBD2	TRBJ2-3	TGTGCCAGCAGCCGTAGCGGGAGAACAGATACGCAGTATTTT	CASSRSGRTDTQYF
-	TRBV6-5	TRBD2	TRBJ2-1	TGTGCCAGCAGCCTAGCGGGAGGGGGCAATGAGCAGTTCTTC	CASSLAGGGNEQFF
few	TRBV28	TRBD1	TRBJ1-5	TGTGCCAGCAGTCGGACAGGGGAGAATAGCAATCAGCCCCAGCATTTT	CASSRTGENSNQPQHF
-	TRBV7-9	-	TRBJ2-1	TGTGCCAGCAGCTATACCCCAGGGTTCGGGTACAATGAGCAGTTCTTC	CASSYTPGFGYNEQFF
-	TRBV28	-	TRBJ1-1	TGTGCCAGCAGCCTCACAGGGAACTTGAACACTGAAGCTTTCTTT	CASSLTGNLNTEAFF
-	TRBV6-5	-	TRBJ1-2	TGTGCCAGCAGTTACCCAGATGGCTACACCTTC	CASSYPDGYTF
-	TRBV27	-	TRBJ2-5	TGTGCCAGCAGTCCCCGGGGGAGAGCGGAGACCCAGTACTTC	CASSPRGRAETQYF
-	TRBV6-1	TRBD1	TRBJ1-4	TGTGCCAGCAGTCGGACAGGGGCAACTAATGAAAAACTGTTTTTT	CASSRTGATNEKLFF
-	TRBV9	TRBD1	TRBJ1-2	TGTGCCAGCAGCCCCAGACAGGGATTGGACTATGGCTACACCTTC	CASSPRQGLDYGYTF
-	TRBV28	TRBD2	TRBJ2-7	TGTGCCAGCAGTTTAGCGGGAGTGTCACCCTACGAGCAGTACTTC	CASSLAGVSPYEQYF
-	TRBV5-8	-	TRBJ1-4	TGTGCCAGCAGCGGGAGCCAAGAAAAACTGTTTTTT	CASSGSQEKLFF
once	TRBV28	-	TRBJ2-7	TGTGCCAGCAGTTCCCAGGCTAGCAGACCCTACGAGCAGTACTTC	CASSSQASRPYEQYF